This T cell receptor (beta chain) originates from a study of T cells in Graves' hyperthyroidism and ophthalmopathy. Study-wide results and limits: Ophthalmopathy, which appeared later, was predicted by the model a median approximately six months before onset. Blood also contained most expanded thyroid clonotypes above 0.001.

PBMCs were sourced from about 10 ml fresh peripheral blood. Deletions cut 4 bases from V and 1 base from J, with 10 bases between. The CDR3 length is 14 residues. Amplification of TCR beta CDR3 regions used RNA as the template. Researchers ran a first-round RT-PCR on the TCR CDR3 using the HTBI primer set. A single record per CDR3 protein comes from TCRdb applying MiXCR to the multiplex PCR reads. Of some 740,000 distinct CDR3 sequences in the sample, 14% are singletons; the top ten hold roughly 10%. This clonotype was picked up a small number of times. Its antigen is undetermined. This sequence was found in a woman aged 18-35 years with Graves' hyperthyroidism. The sample consisted of blood. This chain connects TRBV12-3 or TRBV12-4 to TRBJ1-2, with a tentative D call TRBD1 (5 bases). The CDR3 DNA reads TGTGCCAGCAGTTACAGGCGCCTTAACTATGGCTACACCTTC. Amino acids: CASSYRRLNYGYTF.